A single sample gave rise to the 2 T cell receptor beta chains below, sequenced in a study of T cell responses to AZD1222 COVID-19 vaccine. TCRdb keeps only in-frame clones here, not all; method: immunoSEQ multiplex PCR. The sample lists some 150,000 clones; more than 85% were seen once. Sequenced material: peripheral blood, taken on day 0 of MenACWY control vaccination. All receptors derive from an adult in good health.

The chain uses TRBV5-5 and TRBJ1-3, with D possibly matching TRBD1 (5 bases). The CDR3 is 16 amino acids. Germline-derived CDR1 and CDR2 are SGHKS and YYEKEE (reference sequence). The germline V and J ends were trimmed by 2 bases and 1 base, with 13 bases remaining between them. The CDR3 sequence is CASSLGLGRSGNTIYF. The CDR3 DNA follows: TGTGCCAGCAGCTTAGGGTTGGGACGGTCTGGAAACACCATATATTTT.

J is TRBJ1-1 and V is TRBV5-1; 7 positions agree with TRBD1. Germline CDR1 and CDR2: SGHRS and YFSETQ. V lost 4 bases, J lost 0 bases, and 3 bases stayed unmatched. The CDR3 has 14 residues. The CDR3 spells CASSPGQMNTEAFF. CDR3 DNA: TGCGCCAGCAGCCCGGGACAGATGAACACTGAAGCTTTCTTT.